This T cell receptor beta chain derives from a study of patients and donors after allogeneic stem cell transplantation. This clonotype has a count of ten or more. TCRdb re-called the RT-PCR reads with MiXCR, one entry per CDR3 protein. Among roughly 8,800 distinct CDR3 sequences listed, under 5% were seen once. Trimming left V 2 bases short and J 6 bases short, with 13 bases between. The CDR3 is made up of 15 amino acids. The germline CDR1 and CDR2 sequences are MDHEN and SYDVKM. The chain links TRBV28 to TRBJ2-2; D uncertain. The source of this sequence is a human donor who was either an allogeneic HSCT recipient or a stem cell or donor lymphocyte infusion donor (not recorded which). It is not recorded whose cells these are; they may come from a transplant donor. Sequencing input: blood, either unsorted or a sorted T cell fraction (not recorded which). The chain's CDR3 is CASSLIFHKAGELFF. DNA for the CDR3: TGTGCCAGCAGTTTAATATTCCATAAAGCCGGGGAGCTGTTTTTT.